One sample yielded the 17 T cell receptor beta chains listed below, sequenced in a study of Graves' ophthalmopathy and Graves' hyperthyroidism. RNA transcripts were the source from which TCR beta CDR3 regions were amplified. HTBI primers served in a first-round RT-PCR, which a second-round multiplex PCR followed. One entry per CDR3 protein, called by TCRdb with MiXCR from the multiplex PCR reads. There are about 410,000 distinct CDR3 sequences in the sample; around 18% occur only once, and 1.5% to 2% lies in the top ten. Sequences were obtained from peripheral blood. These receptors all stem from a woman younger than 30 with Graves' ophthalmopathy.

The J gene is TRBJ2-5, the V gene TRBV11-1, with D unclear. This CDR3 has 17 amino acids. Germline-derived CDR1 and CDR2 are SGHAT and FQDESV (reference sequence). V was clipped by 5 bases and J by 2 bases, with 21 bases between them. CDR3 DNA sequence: TGTGCCAGCAGCGCCCCTACGGATCCCCGAGGACAAGAGACCCAGTACTTC. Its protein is CASSAPTDPRGQETQYF.

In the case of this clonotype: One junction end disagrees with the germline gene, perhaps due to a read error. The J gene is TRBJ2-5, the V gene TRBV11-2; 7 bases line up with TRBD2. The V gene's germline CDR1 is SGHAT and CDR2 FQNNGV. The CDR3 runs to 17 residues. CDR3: CASSPVQGGRSRETRYF. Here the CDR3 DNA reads TGTGCCAGCAGCCCGGTTCAGGGCGGGAGAAGTCGGGAGACCCGGTACTTC.

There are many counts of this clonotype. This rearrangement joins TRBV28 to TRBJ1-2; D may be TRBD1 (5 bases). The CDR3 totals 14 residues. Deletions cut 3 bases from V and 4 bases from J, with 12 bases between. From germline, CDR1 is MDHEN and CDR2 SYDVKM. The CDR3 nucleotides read TGTGCCAGCAGTTTCGCGGGACGGCTCTATGGCTACACCTTC. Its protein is CASSFAGRLYGYTF.

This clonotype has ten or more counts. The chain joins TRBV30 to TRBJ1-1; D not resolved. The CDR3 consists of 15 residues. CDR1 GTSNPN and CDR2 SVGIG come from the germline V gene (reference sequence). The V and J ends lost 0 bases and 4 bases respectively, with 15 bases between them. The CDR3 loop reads CAWSVFSFGSTEAFF. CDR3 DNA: TGTGCCTGGAGTGTATTTAGCTTCGGGAGCACTGAAGCTTTCTTT.

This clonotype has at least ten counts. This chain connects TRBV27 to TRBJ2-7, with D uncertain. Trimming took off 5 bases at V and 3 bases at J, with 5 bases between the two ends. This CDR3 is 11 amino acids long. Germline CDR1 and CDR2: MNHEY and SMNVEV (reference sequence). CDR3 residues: CASSNYYEQYF. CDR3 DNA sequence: TGTGCCAGCAGTAACTACTACGAGCAGTACTTC.

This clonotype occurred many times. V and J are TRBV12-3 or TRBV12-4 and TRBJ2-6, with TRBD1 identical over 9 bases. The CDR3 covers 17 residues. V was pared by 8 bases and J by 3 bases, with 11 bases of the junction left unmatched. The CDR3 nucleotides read TGTGCCAGCTCCCGGGGGACAGGGAGAAGTGGGGCCAACGTCCTGACTTTC. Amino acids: CASSRGTGRSGANVLTF.

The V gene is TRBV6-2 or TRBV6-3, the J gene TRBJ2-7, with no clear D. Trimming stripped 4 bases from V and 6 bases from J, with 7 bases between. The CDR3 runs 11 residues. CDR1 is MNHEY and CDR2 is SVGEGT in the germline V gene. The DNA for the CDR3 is TGTGCCAGCAGTTCGCGAATCGAGCAGTACTTC. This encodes CASSSRIEQYF.

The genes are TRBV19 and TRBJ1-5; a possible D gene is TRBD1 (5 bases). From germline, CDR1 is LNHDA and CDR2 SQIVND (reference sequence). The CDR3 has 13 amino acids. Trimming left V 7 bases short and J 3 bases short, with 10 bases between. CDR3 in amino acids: CASTGLYNQPQHF. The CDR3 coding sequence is TGTGCCAGTACAGGGCTGTACAATCAGCCCCAGCATTTT.

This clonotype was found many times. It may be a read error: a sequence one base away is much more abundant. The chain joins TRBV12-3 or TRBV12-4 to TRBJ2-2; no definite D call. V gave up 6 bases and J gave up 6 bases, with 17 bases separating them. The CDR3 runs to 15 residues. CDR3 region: CASSPGSRVSGELFF. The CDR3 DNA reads TGTGCCAGCAGCCCCGGGTCAAGGGTGTCCGGGGAGCTGTTTTTT.

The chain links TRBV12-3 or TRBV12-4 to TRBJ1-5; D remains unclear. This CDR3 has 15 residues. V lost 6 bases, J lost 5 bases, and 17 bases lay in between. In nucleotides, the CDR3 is TGTGCCAGCAGGATAGGCGTTGCGGGCGATCAGCCCCAGCATTTT. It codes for CASRIGVAGDQPQHF.

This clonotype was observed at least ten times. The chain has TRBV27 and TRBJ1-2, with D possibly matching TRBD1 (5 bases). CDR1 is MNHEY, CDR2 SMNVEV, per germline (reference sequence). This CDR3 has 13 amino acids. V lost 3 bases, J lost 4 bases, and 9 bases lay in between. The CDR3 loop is CASSFSGTYGYTF. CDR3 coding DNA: TGTGCCAGCAGTTTTTCAGGGACCTATGGCTACACCTTC.

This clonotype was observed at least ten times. CDR3 nucleotide sequence: TGCAGTGCTAGAGATCGGCGGGGTAGCACTGAAGCTTTCTTT. Amino acids: CSARDRRGSTEAFF. This chain links TRBV20-1 with TRBJ1-1; D is uncertain. Trimming stripped 0 bases from V and 4 bases from J, with 12 bases between. Per germline, CDR1 DFQATT and CDR2 SNEGSKA (reference sequence). This CDR3 is 14 amino acids long.

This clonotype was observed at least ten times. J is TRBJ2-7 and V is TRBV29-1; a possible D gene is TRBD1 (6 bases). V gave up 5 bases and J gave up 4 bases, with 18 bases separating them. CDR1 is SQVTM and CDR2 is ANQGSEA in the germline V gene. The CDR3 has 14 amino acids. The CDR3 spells CSVRPTGSGYEQYF. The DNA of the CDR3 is TGCAGCGTTCGACCCACAGGGTCGGGATACGAGCAGTACTTC.

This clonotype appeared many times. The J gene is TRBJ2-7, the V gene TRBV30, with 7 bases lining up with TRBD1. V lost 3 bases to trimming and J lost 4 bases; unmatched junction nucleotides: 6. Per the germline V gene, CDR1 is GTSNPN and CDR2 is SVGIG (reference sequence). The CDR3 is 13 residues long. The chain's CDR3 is CAWSKGQTYEQYF. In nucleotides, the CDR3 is TGTGCCTGGAGCAAGGGACAGACTTACGAGCAGTACTTC.

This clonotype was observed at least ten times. The CDR3 spells CASGEIPGQALKETQYF. The CDR3 coding sequence is TGTGCCAGCGGGGAGATACCGGGACAGGCTCTAAAAGAGACCCAGTACTTC. This sequence joins TRBV6-1 and TRBJ2-5, with 8 bases matching TRBD1. The CDR3 consists of 17 residues. V was pared by 8 bases and J by 3 bases, with 17 bases of the junction left unmatched. Germline V gene data show CDR1 as MNHNS and CDR2 as SASEGT.

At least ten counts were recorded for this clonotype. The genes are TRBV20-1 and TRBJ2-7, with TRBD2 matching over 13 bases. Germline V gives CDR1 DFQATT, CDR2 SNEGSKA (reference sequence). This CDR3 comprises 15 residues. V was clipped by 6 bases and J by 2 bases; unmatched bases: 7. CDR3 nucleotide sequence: TGCAGTGCCCGGACTAGCGGGGGCCCTACCTACGAGCAGTACTTC. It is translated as CSARTSGGPTYEQYF.

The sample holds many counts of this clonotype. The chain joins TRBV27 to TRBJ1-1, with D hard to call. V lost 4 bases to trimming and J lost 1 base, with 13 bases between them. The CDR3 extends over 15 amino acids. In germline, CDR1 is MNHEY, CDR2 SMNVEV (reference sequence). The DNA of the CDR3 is TGTGCCAGCAGTTCGCCTAGCTTTGGGAACACTGAAGCTTTCTTT. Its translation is CASSSPSFGNTEAFF.